This T cell receptor beta chain was profiled in a study of cytomegalovirus exposure and HLA in healthy donors (dated by TCRdb to about 2017). Looking at the study overall: A later analysis indicated that the 100 to 150 validation repertoires were generated on the platform also employed for the 650 to 850 repertoires of the first cohort. In addition to the first cohort of 666 subjects, a separate validation cohort of 130 or so different subjects was used. To predict cytomegalovirus infection status, the study combined high-throughput TCR immunosequencing, statistical association of individual TCRs with disease status, and machine learning. The aim of the study was to test whether cataloging public T cell receptors could identify signatures of past pathogen exposure.

Donors formed part of the validation cohort, which comprised approximately 130 subjects and was distinct from the first cohort of 666 subjects. Trimming removed 0 bases from V and 5 bases from J, leaving 17 bases between the germline ends. Including cysteine and phenylalanine, the CDR3 has 16 amino acids. The kept DNA is CDR3 alone, 48 bases in frame from the first base. The germline V gene (reference sequence) yields LNHNV for CDR1 and YYDKDF for CDR2. Broader findings and caveats from the paper: The study gave a list of over 150 TCR beta chains associated with cytomegalovirus. The validation cohort had no HLA typing available for a later analysis, so co-occurrence within that cohort was assessed over all 120 or so repertoires. In vitro tests confirmed that three of the cytomegalovirus-associated TCR beta chains recognize cytomegalovirus antigens. The authors suggested that the approach could potentially be extended to other disease states and immunological phenotypes. Cytomegalovirus status was reported to be diagnosed by the classifier with high specificity and sensitivity in both the original and validation cohorts. Across donors, most TCR sequences were observed very rarely, whereas some public TCRs were present in many individuals. Subsequent analysis determined that TCRs grouped into clusters in the first cohort also showed a tendency toward co-occurrence across the roughly 120 validation repertoires, and roughly 95% of cluster scores exceeded 0.

The library came from the immunoSEQ multiplex PCR assay. Per the original workflow: A statistical classification framework was developed to diagnose cytomegalovirus status using the catalog of TCR beta chain sequences. TCRdb stores this immuneACCESS table with in-frame sequences only. Part of the clones is absent; in the studies checked, under half of the shortfall reflects unresolved V genes, and no reason is known for the rest. V, J and clone size reflect that table, while D and trimming were determined from the DNA. This sample is represented by roughly 62,000 clones; around nine tenths of them were singletons. Of the sample, around 2.2% falls within the top ten clones. For this clone: There is no known antigen for this receptor. No qualities accompany the bases; no much larger clone lies one base away.

Sequences were obtained from PBMCs. The chain joins TRBV15 to TRBJ2-7, with TRBD1 tentatively as D gene (6 bases match). The receptor comes from a woman aged 25 to 45 in good health and CMV-seronegative. The nucleotide sequence is given as TGTGCCACCAGCAGAGACTACACAGGGACGACACACGAGCAGTACTTC. It translates to CATSRDYTGTTHEQYF.